Given below is one T cell receptor beta chain in context. TCRdb's table, derived via immunoSEQ multiplex PCR, lists solely in-frame clones and lacks some. The sample holds approximately 120,000 clones; 65% to 85% are singletons and the top ten take roughly 5%. This entry comes from a study of radiation and T cells in renal cell carcinoma. This CDR3 comprises 12 residues. The V gene lost 4 bases and the J gene lost 5 bases, with 12 bases spanning the gap. Germline V gene lookup returns CDR1 GTSNPN and CDR2 SVGIG (reference sequence). Time point here: blood 2 weeks post-SBRT. Treatment denoted: 15 Gy SBRT to primary tumor, nephrectomy 4 weeks later. Clear cell pathology was present in this patient's renal cell carcinoma.

Specimen: blood, collected from a patient whose treatment included radiotherapy and nephrectomy. The source of this sequence is a man aged 50 to 59 with renal cell carcinoma. V is TRBV30 and J is TRBJ2-7, with D possibly being TRBD2 (6 bases). Here the CDR3 DNA reads TGTGCCTGGAATTTAGGAGGGGACGAGCAGTACTTC. Its translation is CAWNLGGDEQYF.